Presented here are 5 T cell receptor beta chains from one specimen sequenced in a study of T cell repertoires in cytomegalovirus infection. TCRdb fed the reads into MiXCR, producing one record per CDR3 protein. Here the sample spans about 740,000 distinct CDR3 sequences, around a third being singletons. No antigen has been identified for these receptors. The sequences come from cultured PBMCs, collected from culture after CMV antigen stimulation. The receptors derive from a human donor in good health (CMV status not recorded). Some clones in this sample may be carry-over from other donors' samples.

This sequence joins TRBV20-1 and TRBJ2-1; perhaps TRBD2 as D (6 bases). This CDR3 comprises 13 residues. The V gene's germline CDR1 is DFQATT and CDR2 SNEGSKA (reference sequence). V was cut by 4 bases and J by 7 bases, with 14 bases left in between. The CDR3 sequence is CSAMLGLTNEQFF. The CDR3 DNA sequence: TGCAGTGCTATGCTAGGACTAACGAATGAGCAGTTCTTC.

This chain connects TRBV11-2 to TRBJ1-1; possibly TRBD1 for D (5 bases). This CDR3 spans 14 amino acids. The V and J ends lost 5 bases and 1 base respectively, with 11 bases between them. Germline lookup yields CDR1 SGHAT and CDR2 FQNNGV. The CDR3 loop is CASSVSTANTEAFF. The CDR3 DNA sequence: TGTGCCAGCAGCGTATCGACAGCGAACACTGAAGCTTTCTTT. The full variable domain, completed using reference TRBV11-2 and TRBJ1-1, is EAGVAQSPRYKIIEKRQSVAFWCNPISGHATLYWYQQILGQGPKLLIQFQNNGVVDDSQLPKDRFSAERLKGVDSTLKIQPAKLEDSAVYLCASSVSTANTEAFFGQGTRLTVV.

This clonotype was counted at least ten times. J is TRBJ2-5 and V is TRBV7-2; D might be TRBD1 or TRBD2, each matching 7 bases. The length of the CDR3 is 14 residues. Germline V lookup: CDR1 SGHTA, CDR2 FQGNSA. Trimming removed 3 bases from V and 7 bases from J, with 15 bases in between. CDR3 loop: CASSFGTASGTQYF. CDR3 in DNA: TGTGCCAGCAGCTTCGGGACAGCTAGCGGGACCCAGTACTTC.

V gene TRBV11-2 combines with J gene TRBJ1-5; TRBD1 matches at 8 bases. CDR3 length equals 15 residues. V lost 5 bases, J lost 3 bases, and 6 bases stayed unmatched. Germline values: CDR1 SGHAT, CDR2 FQNNGV. The CDR3 DNA reads TGTGCCAGCAGCCACACGACAGGGGACAATCAGCCCCAGCATTTT. It yields the protein CASSHTTGDNQPQHF.

This clonotype was seen more than once but under ten times. The rearrangement uses TRBV2 and TRBJ1-5, with TRBD1 matching over 9 bases. Germline V lookup: CDR1 SNHLY, CDR2 FYNNEI. The CDR3 spans 14 residues. The V and J ends lost 6 bases and 7 bases, in that order; junction bases with no gene match: 7. This chain's CDR3 is CASSGDRVRQPQHF. The CDR3 nucleotides are TGTGCCAGCAGCGGGGACAGGGTTAGACAGCCCCAGCATTTT.